This T cell receptor (beta chain) stems from a study of blood T cell repertoires in COVID-19. Study in general: Samples representing acute and convalescent COVID-19 were sourced from the United States, Italy and Spain.

Original processing notes: Nucleated cell number was recorded as an estimate derived from reference gene primer amplification. Produced via immunoSEQ multiplex PCR; TCRdb's table is partial and in-frame only. D and trimming come from the DNA, and the V and J calls and clone size come from that table. The sample lists fewer than 350,000 clones, 89% occurring once. Participants spanned ages roughly 18 to 90 years and resided in fewer than 30 US areas. This TCR came from a woman between 40 and 55 years old who had recovered from COVID-19. Sequencing input: PBMCs or T cells enriched from blood (not recorded which).

As DNA, the CDR3 is TGTGCCAGCTCACCAGCCGGACAGAGGGATGAAAAACTGTTTTTT. Its translation: CASSPAGQRDEKLFF. The chain uses TRBV18 and TRBJ1-4; D perhaps matches TRBD1 (6 bases). Germline values: CDR1 KGHSH, CDR2 LQKENI. Trimming took off 2 bases at V and 6 bases at J, with 13 bases between the two ends. The CDR3 contains 15 residues.